This passage covers 15 T cell receptor beta chains from one sample sequenced in a study of T cell responses to AZD1222 COVID-19 vaccine. Here immunoSEQ multiplex PCR was the method, and the copy in TCRdb shows in-frame clones only, minus some. The repertoire includes 150,000 to 200,000 clones, roughly nine tenths of them detected once, and 2.6% sits in the top ten. The sequencing here drew on peripheral blood, taken on day 0 of AZD1222 vaccination. The receptor set was obtained from an adult in good health.

The gene calls are TRBV7-9 and TRBJ1-3; TRBD1 agrees at 9 bases. The CDR3 spans 15 residues. In germline, CDR1 is SEHNR, CDR2 FQNEAQ (reference sequence). Germline trimming cut 5 bases from V and 7 bases from J; bases unmatched to any gene: 9. CDR3 amino acids: CASSKGQGGRNTIYF. In DNA form, the CDR3 reads TGTGCCAGCAGCAAGGGACAGGGTGGACGTAACACCATATATTTT.

CDR3 sequence reads: CASSPTDHYEQYF. DNA of the CDR3: TGTGCCAGCAGCCCGACGGACCACTACGAGCAGTACTTC. The chain couples TRBV3-1 (or the pseudogene TRBV3-2) to TRBJ2-7; D remains unclear. V lost 4 bases to trimming and J lost 3 bases, with 10 bases between them. This CDR3 has 13 amino acids. The germline V gene has CDR1 LGHDT and CDR2 YNNKEL (reference sequence).

This rearrangement joins TRBV10-3 to TRBJ1-2; 10 bases align to TRBD1. V was clipped by 10 bases and J by 4 bases; unmatched bases: 6. This CDR3 has 13 residues. Germline V CDR1 and CDR2: ENHRY, SYGVKD. CDR3 sequence reads: CATGGDRGYGYTF. CDR3 coding DNA: TGTGCCACGGGGGGGGACAGGGGCTATGGCTACACCTTC.

CDR3 in amino acids: CASSGPGGATEAFF. CDR3 DNA: TGTGCCAGCAGTGGCCCGGGGGGGGCCACTGAAGCTTTCTTT. The chain is built from TRBV25-1 and TRBJ1-1, with D possibly being TRBD1 (6 bases). The CDR3 contains 14 residues. Germline assignment: CDR1 MGHDK and CDR2 SYGVNS. The V end was cut by 4 bases, the J end by 4 bases, with 13 bases between.

In this sample, this clone turned up once. The chain carries TRBV2 and TRBJ1-2, with D uncertain. The V end lost 1 base, the J end lost 4 bases, and 13 bases lay between the germline ends. CDR1 is SNHLY, CDR2 FYNNEI, per germline. This CDR3 is built from 15 residues. The CDR3 region has the DNA TGTGCCAGCAGTGAAGGAGGAGATCTAGGCTATGGCTACACCTTC. It specifies CASSEGGDLGYGYTF.

CDR3 sequence: CASSPGTGGNQPQHF. The CDR3 DNA is TGTGCCAGCAGTCCCGGGACAGGGGGCAATCAGCCCCAGCATTTT. The rearrangement uses TRBV6-5 and TRBJ1-5, with 10 bases lining up with TRBD1. Per the germline V gene, CDR1 is MNHEY and CDR2 is SVGAGI. V trimming: 5 bases; J trimming: 2 bases; junction bases outside the gene matches: 3. The CDR3 runs 15 residues.

The chain links TRBV5-1 to TRBJ1-2, with D perhaps matching TRBD1 (5 bases). V gave up 2 bases and J gave up 8 bases, with 19 bases separating them. The CDR3 loop spans 15 amino acids. Germline V CDR1 and CDR2: SGHRS, YFSETQ. CDR3 in amino acids: CASSFPGLARDGYTF. The DNA of the CDR3 is TGCGCCAGCAGCTTCCCGGGGCTTGCCCGGGACGGCTACACCTTC. Drawing the rest from reference TRBV5-1 and TRBJ1-2, the complete variable domain is KAGVTQTPRYLIKTRGQQVTLSCSPISGHRSVSWYQQTPGQGLQFLFEYFSETQRNKGNFPGRFSGRQFSNSRSEMNVSTLELGDSALYLCASSFPGLARDGYTFGSGTRLTVV.

The chain carries TRBV27 and TRBJ1-1; the D is unclear. CDR3 length: 13 amino acids. CDR1 and CDR2 (germline): MNHEY, SMNVEV (reference sequence). Deletions cut 6 bases from V and 3 bases from J, with 11 bases between. The CDR3, as DNA: TGTGCCAGCAGCTTCAGGAGAGACACTGAAGCTTTCTTT. Translation: CASSFRRDTEAFF.

This chain connects TRBV5-6 to TRBJ2-3; unclear D gene. The CDR3 spans 13 residues. Germline V gene lookup returns CDR1 SGHDT and CDR2 YYEEEE. V was trimmed by 2 bases and J by 4 bases, leaving 8 bases between them. This chain's CDR3 is CASSFGEPDTQYF. In DNA, the CDR3 is TGTGCCAGCAGCTTTGGGGAACCAGATACGCAGTATTTT.

The V gene is TRBV6-1, the J gene TRBJ1-3; no reliable D call. The CDR3 sequence is 16 residues long. V was cut by 4 bases and J by 0 bases, with 13 bases left in between. Germline assignment: CDR1 MNHNS and CDR2 SASEGT. The CDR3 spells CASSVVGQDSGNTIYF. The CDR3, as DNA: TGTGCCAGCAGTGTCGTAGGTCAGGACTCTGGAAACACCATATATTTT.

This clone appeared once. The chain carries TRBV4-1 and TRBJ2-7; 9 nucleotides match TRBD1. Germline V gene lookup returns CDR1 MGHRA and CDR2 YSYEKL. The CDR3 loop spans 13 amino acids. The CDR3 coding sequence is TGCGCTAGTGGACAGGGGCTTTCCTACGAGCAGTACTTC. It codes for CASGQGLSYEQYF.

The chain carries TRBV6-5 and TRBJ1-6; 7 bases match TRBD1. With V trimmed by 4 bases and J by 6 bases, 3 bases remained unmatched. Germline CDR1 is MNHEY and CDR2 is SVGAGI. The CDR3 covers 14 residues. CDR3 sequence reads: CASSSQGVNSPLHF. In DNA, the CDR3 is TGTGCCAGCAGTTCCCAGGGGGTTAATTCACCCCTCCACTTT.

V and J are TRBV25-1 and TRBJ1-1; D gene ambiguous. Germline V gene data show CDR1 as MGHDK and CDR2 as SYGVNS. This CDR3 contains 11 residues. With 0 bases removed from V and 8 bases from J, the gap between germline ends came to 4 bases. For the CDR3, the DNA is TGTGCCAGCAGTGAATACAGGGAAGCTTTCTTT. Its translation: CASSEYREAFF.

This clone was seen once. This chain links TRBV4-1 with TRBJ2-1; 8 nucleotides match TRBD2. The germline V gene encodes CDR1 MGHRA and CDR2 YSYEKL. The trim removed 3 bases at V and 4 bases at J, leaving 8 bases unmatched. The length of the CDR3 is 16 residues. CDR3 DNA sequence: TGCGCCAGCAGCCAGGCCTTAGCGGGATTATACAATGAGCAGTTCTTC. Translating it yields CASSQALAGLYNEQFF.

This chain connects TRBV6-5 to TRBJ2-1; 8 bases agree with TRBD2. V lost 3 bases, J lost 6 bases, and 7 bases stayed unmatched. The germline V gene encodes CDR1 MNHEY and CDR2 SVGAGI. The CDR3 has 15 residues. The CDR3: CASSYEVGTSNEQFF. The DNA of the CDR3 is TGTGCCAGCAGTTATGAAGTGGGGACTAGCAATGAGCAGTTCTTC.